This passage covers 32 T cell receptor beta chains from one sample sequenced in a study of T-cell reconstitution after alpha-beta-depleted transplantation in children. Unique molecular identifiers were used in preparing the TCRbeta library. Each CDR3 protein gets one entry after TCRdb re-called the PCR reads with MiXCR. The top ten hold just over 2% of the sample, which has over 450,000 distinct CDR3 sequences, 10% seen once. The source was PBMCs, collected before TCRalphabeta/CD19-depleted stem cell transplant. These receptors all come from a child under 10 years old with inherited bone marrow failure, due to receive a stem cell transplant.

This clonotype was seen at least ten times. The gene calls are TRBV20-1 and TRBJ2-7; 9 positions agree with TRBD2. After removal of 3 bases from V and 2 bases from J, the junction contained 11 bases not matched to a gene. The CDR3 consists of 16 residues. The V gene's germline CDR1 is DFQATT and CDR2 SNEGSKA (reference sequence). The CDR3 reads CSASDLPGLAPYEQYF. The CDR3 DNA reads TGCAGTGCTAGTGACCTTCCGGGACTAGCCCCCTACGAGCAGTACTTC.

This clonotype has at least ten counts. The rearrangement joins TRBV4-1 to TRBJ2-7; no clear D. The CDR3 is 13 amino acids. The V gene's germline CDR1 is MGHRA and CDR2 YSYEKL. With 4 bases removed from V and 2 bases from J, the gap between germline ends came to 9 bases. The CDR3 sequence: CASSRTETYEQYF. The CDR3 DNA follows: TGCGCCAGCAGCCGGACGGAGACCTACGAGCAGTACTTC.

The rearrangement uses TRBV12-3 or TRBV12-4 and TRBJ1-1; 11 positions agree with TRBD1. The CDR3 contains 13 residues. Trimming at V came to 6 bases and at J to 4 bases, leaving 1 base not matched to a gene. The chain's CDR3 is CASRGQGATEAFF. Here the CDR3 DNA reads TGTGCCAGCAGAGGACAGGGGGCCACTGAAGCTTTCTTT.

With regard to this clonotype: A junction boundary mismatches the germline segment, possibly from a read error. The rearrangement links TRBV7-7 to TRBJ2-5; D is perhaps TRBD2 (5 bases). This CDR3 has 15 residues. The germline gives CDR1 SSHAT, CDR2 FNYEAQ (reference sequence). For the CDR3, the DNA is TGTGCTAGCAGCTTAGAAGCGGCTTTTCAAGAGACCCAGTACTTC. Translated: CASSLEAAFQETQYF.

In this sample, this clonotype turned up many times. The V and J genes are TRBV12-3 or TRBV12-4 and TRBJ2-1; 13 positions agree with TRBD2. Trimming took 3 bases from V and 9 from J; bases not matched to a gene: 5. This CDR3 region has 15 residues. This chain's CDR3 is CASSLGTSGTGEQFF. CDR3 coding DNA: TGTGCCAGCAGTTTGGGGACTAGCGGGACAGGTGAGCAGTTCTTC.

The table lists this clonotype with a few counts. CDR3 in amino acids: CASSLKGLAGDYEQYF. CDR3 bases: TGTGCCAGCAGCTTAAAAGGACTAGCGGGAGACTACGAGCAGTACTTC. The rearrangement links TRBV11-2 to TRBJ2-7; the match to TRBD2 covers 13 bases. V trimming: 2 bases; J trimming: 3 bases; junction bases outside the gene matches: 4. The germline V gene encodes CDR1 SGHAT and CDR2 FQNNGV. The CDR3 has 16 amino acids.

This clonotype was detected many times. The CDR3 region is CSASTRIYNSPLHF. The CDR3 bases are TGCAGTGCTAGCACGAGAATCTATAATTCACCCCTCCACTTT. The chain is built from TRBV20-1 and TRBJ1-6; D unresolved. There are 14 residues in the CDR3. V was shortened by 3 bases and J by 3 bases, with 9 bases between the two germline ends. Germline CDR1 is DFQATT and CDR2 is SNEGSKA (reference sequence).

This clonotype appeared many times. The V call is TRBV4-3, the J call TRBJ2-2, with a tentative D call TRBD1 (5 bases). V lost 0 bases to trimming and J lost 4 bases, with 6 bases between them. Per germline, CDR1 LGHNA and CDR2 YSLEER. The length of the CDR3 is 14 residues. The CDR3 loop reads CASSQDQGTGELFF. CDR3 sequence (DNA): TGCGCCAGCAGCCAAGACCAGGGCACCGGGGAGCTGTTTTTT.

This clonotype came up many times. This sequence joins TRBV24-1 and TRBJ1-1; D is uncertain. The CDR3 is made up of 12 amino acids. Germline V gene sequence: CDR1 KGHDR, CDR2 SFDVKD. Between the trimmed V and J ends, which lost 3 bases and 1 base, there was a span of 2 bases. CDR3 nucleotides: TGTGCCACCAGTGATCCGAACACTGAAGCTTTCTTT. It is translated as CATSDPNTEAFF.

V gene TRBV18 combines with J gene TRBJ2-3; D unclear. CDR1 and CDR2 from the germline V gene are KGHSH and LQKENI. V lost 0 bases and J lost 2, with 9 bases in between. The CDR3 has 15 residues. CDR3 amino acids: CASSPPGPHTDTQYF. DNA for the CDR3: TGTGCCAGCTCACCACCGGGTCCGCACACAGATACGCAGTATTTT.

This clonotype came up many times. V gene TRBV7-6 combines with J gene TRBJ2-1, with 8 positions matching TRBD2. Trimming cost V 5 bases and J 2 bases; bases outside gene matches: 5. CDR3 length: 15 residues. Germline V gene data show CDR1 as SGHVS and CDR2 as FNYEAQ. CDR3 sequence reads: CASSPPSGPYNEQFF. The CDR3 DNA reads as TGTGCCAGCAGCCCGCCTAGCGGGCCCTACAATGAGCAGTTCTTC.

The CDR3 spells CASSQRTSTNTEAFF. The CDR3 coding sequence is TGTGCCAGCAGCCAACGGACTAGTACGAACACTGAAGCTTTCTTT. V and J are TRBV4-2 and TRBJ1-1; D ambiguous. The CDR3 length is 15 residues. Germline lookup yields CDR1 LGHNA and CDR2 YNFKEQ. Trimming removed 2 bases from V and 1 base from J, with 11 bases in between.

This clonotype was recorded a few times. The chain recombines TRBV20-1 with TRBJ2-1; tentative D call: TRBD2 (5 bases). The V gene lost 3 bases and the J gene lost 6 bases, with 18 bases spanning the gap. Germline V lookup: CDR1 DFQATT, CDR2 SNEGSKA (reference sequence). The CDR3 sequence is 15 residues long. CDR3 region: CSARWRWGAANEQFF. CDR3 DNA sequence: TGCAGTGCTAGGTGGAGGTGGGGTGCTGCCAATGAGCAGTTCTTC.

This clonotype was observed at least ten times. This chain uses TRBV7-2 with TRBJ2-1, with TRBD2 matching 10 bases. The J segment lost 1 base and the V segment lost 5 bases, leaving 5 bases of the junction unmatched. The CDR3 is made up of 16 amino acids. Per the germline V gene, CDR1 is SGHTA and CDR2 is FQGNSA. The chain's CDR3 is CASSPGLATSYNEQFF. In nucleotides, the CDR3 is TGTGCCAGCAGCCCGGGACTAGCGACGTCCTACAATGAGCAGTTCTTC.

This clonotype occurred many times. The chain recombines TRBV20-1 with TRBJ1-2; TRBD1 agrees at 7 bases. The trim removed 8 bases at V and 2 bases at J, leaving 14 bases unmatched. Germline V CDR1 and CDR2: DFQATT, SNEGSKA (reference sequence). There are 15 residues in the CDR3. CDR3 amino acids: CSPSRQGRWNYGYTF. CDR3 nucleotides: TGCAGTCCGTCAAGACAGGGAAGGTGGAACTATGGCTACACCTTC.

The sample holds many counts of this clonotype. This chain connects TRBV27 to TRBJ2-7; the match to TRBD2 covers 7 bases. The germline gives CDR1 MNHEY, CDR2 SMNVEV (reference sequence). Trimming cost V 5 bases and J 2 bases; bases outside gene matches: 9. The CDR3 is made up of 15 amino acids. The CDR3: CASSPLAGATYEQYF. CDR3 in DNA: TGTGCCAGCAGTCCCCTGGCGGGAGCTACCTACGAGCAGTACTTC.

This clonotype occurred many times. This chain joins TRBV4-3 and TRBJ1-2, with D unresolved. Trimming pared 0 bases from V and 2 bases from J, leaving 7 bases between. Per germline, CDR1 LGHNA and CDR2 YSLEER. CDR3 length: 14 residues. The chain's CDR3 is CASSQDTKNYGYTF. The CDR3 region has the DNA TGCGCCAGCAGCCAAGATACGAAGAACTATGGCTACACCTTC.

In nucleotides, the CDR3 is TGTGCCAGCACCGAGACAGGGAATCAGCCCCAGCATTTT. This codes for CASTETGNQPQHF. The rearrangement links TRBV7-1 to TRBJ1-5, with TRBD1 matching 7 bases. TRBV7-1 is an open reading frame whose function is uncertain. J was trimmed by 4 bases and V by 7 bases; bases with no gene match: 4. There are 13 residues in the CDR3.

This clonotype was seen ten or more times. DNA for the CDR3: TGCAGTGCCGCCCCGTCAGATACGCAGTATTTT. This encodes CSAAPSDTQYF. J is TRBJ2-3 and V is TRBV20-1; no firm D call. CDR3 length: 11 residues. Germline CDR1 reads DFQATT; CDR2 reads SNEGSKA (reference sequence). V was cut by 6 bases and J by 4 bases, with 8 bases left in between.

Ten or more counts support this clonotype. The chain is built from TRBV28 and TRBJ1-3; D is undetermined. Germline CDR1 reads MDHEN; CDR2 reads SYDVKM. The CDR3 runs to 12 residues. V was shortened by 7 bases and J by 7 bases, with 11 bases between the two germline ends. CDR3 protein: CASTVPGNTIYF. CDR3 DNA: TGTGCCAGCACCGTCCCGGGGAACACCATATATTTT. Drawing the rest from reference TRBV28 and TRBJ1-3, the complete variable domain is DVKVTQSSRYLVKRTGEKVFLECVQDMDHENMFWYRQDPGLGLRLIYFSYDVKMKEKGDIPEGYSVSREKKERFSLILESASTNQTSMYLCASTVPGNTIYFGEGSWLTVV.

This clonotype has at least ten counts. The rearrangement joins TRBV4-1 to TRBJ1-2; the D gene is possibly TRBD1 (5 bases). Deletions cut 4 bases from V and 0 bases from J, with 12 bases between. Per germline, CDR1 MGHRA and CDR2 YSYEKL. The CDR3 spans 15 residues. The CDR3 loop reads CASSLLRASNYGYTF. The CDR3 bases are TGCGCCAGCAGCCTCCTCAGGGCCTCTAACTATGGCTACACCTTC.

In this sample, this clonotype turned up many times. This chain uses TRBV20-1 with TRBJ2-2, with D tentatively TRBD2 (6 bases). Between the trimmed V and J ends, which lost 6 bases and 3 bases, there was a span of 14 bases. Germline V CDR1 and CDR2: DFQATT, SNEGSKA (reference sequence). The CDR3 has 14 amino acids. Written as DNA, the CDR3 is TGCAGTGCCGTGGACTACGGGGACACCGGGGAGCTGTTTTTT. Translation: CSAVDYGDTGELFF.

This clonotype was picked up a small number of times. This rearrangement joins TRBV2 to TRBJ2-6; tentatively, D is TRBD1 (5 bases). The CDR3 spans 18 residues. V lost 5 bases and J lost 2, with 19 bases in between. Germline V lookup: CDR1 SNHLY, CDR2 FYNNEI. The CDR3 nucleotides are TGTGCCAGCAGTTTCGGGTACAGGCCGTCAACTGGGGCCAACGTCCTGACTTTC. This codes for CASSFGYRPSTGANVLTF.

Ten or more counts support this clonotype. This sequence joins TRBV29-1 and TRBJ1-1, with D uncertain. This CDR3 contains 16 residues. Germline CDR1 SQVTM, CDR2 ANQGSEA. V was clipped by 4 bases and J by 0 bases, with 18 bases between them. The CDR3 DNA follows: TGCAGCGTTGTGCGGCCGCTGGAATCCATGAACACTGAAGCTTTCTTT. It specifies CSVVRPLESMNTEAFF. Variable domain in full (rest from reference TRBV29-1 and TRBJ1-1): SAVISQKPSRDICQRGTSLTIQCQVDSQVTMMFWYRQQPGQSLTLIATANQGSEATYESGFVIDKFPISRPNLTFSTLTVSNMSPEDSSIYLCSVVRPLESMNTEAFFGQGTRLTVV.

This clonotype was seen ten or more times. The junction departs from the called germline gene at one end, perhaps through a read error. The chain is built from TRBV5-1 and TRBJ2-3, with TRBD2 matching over 13 bases. Germline CDR1 and CDR2: SGHRS and YFSETQ. The CDR3 is 13 residues long. CDR3 amino acids: CASRLAGGDTQYF. The CDR3 region has the DNA TGTGCCAGCAGACTAGCGGGAGGAGATACGCAGTATTTT. Full variable domain (rest looked up from reference TRBV5-1 and TRBJ2-3): KAGVTQTPRYLIKTRGQQVTLSCSPISGHRSVSWYQQTPGQGLQFLFEYFSETQRNKGNFPGRFSGRQFSNSRSEMNVSTLELGDSALYLCASRLAGGDTQYFGPGTRLTVL.

This clonotype was detected ten times or more. The V and J genes are TRBV12-3 or TRBV12-4 and TRBJ2-5, with D perhaps given as TRBD1 or TRBD2 (5 bases each). The CDR3 has 13 residues. Trimming pared 6 bases from V and 4 bases from J, leaving 12 bases between. The CDR3 region is CASRQTRGETQYF. The DNA of the CDR3 is TGTGCCAGCAGGCAGACGAGGGGAGAGACCCAGTACTTC.

This clonotype has only a few counts. The chain joins TRBV9 to TRBJ2-3, with 8 bases that match TRBD2. With 0 bases clipped from V and 3 bases from J, the junction kept 6 bases outside the gene matches. This CDR3 is 16 amino acids long. Looked up from germline, CDR1 is SGDLS and CDR2 is YYNGEE. This chain's CDR3 is CASSVEAGVGTDTQYF. The CDR3 nucleotides are TGTGCCAGCAGCGTAGAAGCGGGAGTAGGAACAGATACGCAGTATTTT.

This clonotype is medium-sized in the sample. This chain uses TRBV5-1 with TRBJ2-7; 13 bases align to TRBD2. Germline V gives CDR1 SGHRS, CDR2 YFSETQ. This CDR3 is 14 amino acids long. V shed 3 bases, J shed 12 bases, and the junction held 9 bases outside the gene matches. CDR3: CASSSGLAGDGRYF. CDR3 nucleotides: TGCGCCAGCAGCTCTGGACTAGCGGGAGACGGTCGGTACTTC.

V and J are TRBV27 and TRBJ2-3; 13 bases fit TRBD2. V was clipped by 4 bases and J by 6 bases; unmatched bases: 13. In germline, CDR1 is MNHEY, CDR2 SMNVEV (reference sequence). CDR3 size: 18 residues. The CDR3 loop is CASSSATTLAGGGDTQYF. The CDR3 coding sequence is TGTGCCAGCAGTTCCGCTACTACACTAGCGGGAGGGGGGGATACGCAGTATTTT.

Comment on this clonotype: A much larger clone differs by one base, so this may be a read error. Because the CDR3 is missing its conserved closing phenylalanine or tryptophan, this is likely a read error. CDR3 amino acids: CASSAGTSGIQYV. The CDR3 DNA follows: TGTGCCAGCAGTGCTGGGACTAGCGGCATTCAGTACGTC. V is TRBV12-3 or TRBV12-4 and J is TRBJ2-4; TRBD2 matches at 11 bases. After removal of 5 bases from V and 9 bases from J, the junction contained 3 bases not matched to a gene. The CDR3 is made up of 13 amino acids.

This clonotype was observed at least ten times. The rearrangement links TRBV5-5 to TRBJ2-5, with 10 bases fitting TRBD1. Germline V gene sequence: CDR1 SGHKS, CDR2 YYEKEE (reference sequence). Germline trimming cut 0 bases from V and 5 bases from J; bases unmatched to any gene: 4. The CDR3 covers 15 residues. The DNA of the CDR3 is TGTGCCAGCAGCTTGGTGGGACAGGGGCGGGAGACCCAGTACTTC. Translated: CASSLVGQGRETQYF.

A word on this clonotype: A much larger clonotype is one base distant, so this may be a read error. The chain has TRBV6-5 and TRBJ1-2; possible D gene TRBD1, 6 bases. The CDR3 sequence is 14 residues long. CDR1 and CDR2 (germline): MNHEY, SVGAGI. CDR3 sequence: CVSSYAEGGGGYTF. CDR3 DNA sequence: TGTGTCAGCAGTTACGCGGAGGGGGGAGGTGGCTACACCTTC.